The clone carrying this T cell receptor beta chain was detected many times. What it recognizes is unknown. This sample is drawn from a study of neurological immune-mediated disorders. Study-level findings and limits: Among expanded clones, no CDR3 amino acid sequences were shared across subjects, a pattern suggesting private repertoires in all groups.

TCRdb re-derived calls from the 5' RACE reads in MiXCR, one entry per CDR3 protein. Here the sample spans 15,000 to 25,000 distinct CDR3 sequences, 6% to 8.5% being singletons. Per germline, CDR1 SEHNR and CDR2 FQNEAQ (reference sequence). This CDR3 has 14 residues. V shed 3 bases and J 5 bases; nucleotides not matched to a gene: 4. The sequencing input was CD8+ T cells from blood. This receptor was obtained from a woman in her 30s with HTLV-1-associated myelopathy (HAM/TSP). The chain employs TRBV7-9 and TRBJ1-5; 7 nucleotides agree with TRBD1. In nucleotides, the CDR3 is TGTGCCAGCAGCTTCGGGACAGATTATCAGCCCCAGCATTTT. Its translation is CASSFGTDYQPQHF.